The 32 T cell receptor beta chains listed next were all sequenced from one sample in a study of regulatory T cells in long-lasting Graves disease (dated by TCRdb to the early 2020s). According to the study, the label for this sample's time point signals: newly diagnosed GD, antithyroid drugs for less than 3 months. For both TCR sequencing and RNA sequencing, RNA was extracted from PBMCs using TRIzol. The library was built by means of multiplex PCR. Instrument used: Illumina HiSeq 4000. iRepertoire HTBI primers and Arm-PCR amplification of CDR3 regions were used to construct TCR beta libraries. TCRdb reran the public reads through fastp at Q25 and MiXCR, keeping productive beta chains. A single entry per CDR3 protein holds the most common genes and DNA from its merged rows. Across this sample there are about 310,000 distinct CDR3 sequences, with 18% seen only once. Around 36% of the sample comes from the top ten.

Sequences were derived from peripheral blood mononuclear cells (PBMCs), sampled at new diagnosis, from a patient treated with antithyroid drugs. The receptors originated from a female donor with Graves disease.

This rearrangement joins TRBV28 to TRBJ2-3, with D perhaps matching TRBD2 (6 bases). The CDR3 has 14 residues. The V end lost 7 bases, the J end lost 4 bases, and 15 bases lay between the germline ends. CDR1 and CDR2 from the germline V gene are MDHEN and SYDVKM. CDR3 in amino acids: CASKTEEGADTQYF. CDR3 coding DNA: TGTGCCAGCAAGACGGAGGAGGGTGCAGATACGCAGTATTTT.

Comments on this clonotype: This may arise from a read error, as a much more abundant clone is one base away. No conserved phenylalanine or tryptophan is present at the end of the CDR3, so a read error is the likely explanation. This chain's CDR3 is CASSYPTSGAYNEQFL. As DNA, the CDR3 is TGTGCCAGCAGTTATCCAACTAGCGGGGCGTACAATGAGCAGTTCCTC. This chain uses TRBV6-2 or TRBV6-3 with TRBJ2-1, with TRBD2 matching over 10 bases. This CDR3 region has 16 residues. Unmatched junction bases numbered 6, after V lost 3 bases and J lost 4 bases. CDR1 is MNHEY and CDR2 is SVGEGT in the germline V gene.

This clonotype was seen ten or more times. V gene TRBV24-1 combines with J gene TRBJ2-1, with D tentatively TRBD1 (7 bases). There are 16 residues in the CDR3. Germline V lookup: CDR1 KGHDR, CDR2 SFDVKD. Trimming stripped 1 base from V and 4 bases from J, with 13 bases between. The DNA of the CDR3 is TGTGCCACCAGTGATTTAGGCAGGGGGAGGTACAATGAGCAGTTCTTC. Translating gives CATSDLGRGRYNEQFF.

This clonotype was found a few times. The V call is TRBV18, the J call TRBJ1-5; TRBD1 might be the D (5 bases). The germline V gene has CDR1 KGHSH and CDR2 LQKENI. Trimming pared 6 bases from V and 0 bases from J, leaving 12 bases between. The CDR3 has 15 residues. In nucleotides, the CDR3 is TGTGCCAGCTCTCCTGGGGGAGGTAGCAATCAGCCCCAGCATTTT. This translates into CASSPGGGSNQPQHF.

This clonotype was counted at least ten times. The chain recombines TRBV7-9 with TRBJ2-1; D gene ambiguous. The CDR3 spans 14 residues. Germline V CDR1 and CDR2: SEHNR, FQNEAQ (reference sequence). The germline V and J ends were trimmed by 5 bases and 5 bases, with 13 bases remaining between them. This CDR3 reads CASSLGPSHNEQFF. The CDR3, as DNA: TGTGCCAGCAGCCTAGGCCCGTCCCACAATGAGCAGTTCTTC.

This clonotype occurred many times. CDR3 nucleotide sequence: TGTGCCAGCAGTCCCACTAGCGGAAACACCGGGGAGCTGTTTTTT. This sequence encodes CASSPTSGNTGELFF. The V call is TRBV12-3 or TRBV12-4, the J call TRBJ2-2; 8 bases line up with TRBD2. V trimming: 5 bases; J trimming: 2 bases; junction bases outside the gene matches: 4. CDR3 size: 15 residues.

This clonotype was observed many times. The J gene is TRBJ2-3, the V gene TRBV6-1; 7 nucleotides align to TRBD2. The length of the CDR3 is 16 residues. Trimming removed 7 bases from V and 2 bases from J; junction bases left unmatched: 12. Germline CDR1 is MNHNS and CDR2 is SASEGT. CDR3 DNA: TGTGCCAGCACTACACTCCGGGACTATAACACAGATACGCAGTATTTT. It specifies CASTTLRDYNTDTQYF.

This clonotype was seen repeatedly, ten times or more. The chain recombines TRBV27 with TRBJ2-1; 8 bases are shared with TRBD1. V lost 5 bases and J lost 3; bases outside the gene matches: 9. Germline CDR1 MNHEY, CDR2 SMNVEV (reference sequence). The CDR3 is 16 residues long. CDR3 amino acids: CASSIKGQGHYNEQFF. CDR3 nucleotides: TGTGCCAGCAGTATTAAAGGACAGGGCCACTACAATGAGCAGTTCTTC.

This clonotype was recorded at least ten times. The V and J genes are TRBV7-9 and TRBJ1-5; 10 bases match TRBD1. The length of the CDR3 is 18 residues. Per the germline V gene, CDR1 is SEHNR and CDR2 is FQNEAQ (reference sequence). With 1 base clipped from V and 4 bases from J, the junction kept 10 bases outside the gene matches. In DNA, the CDR3 is TGTGCCAGCAGCTTAGAGACAGGGGGCTATAGCGGGAATCAGCCCCAGCATTTT. Amino acids: CASSLETGGYSGNQPQHF. Full variable domain (missing parts from reference TRBV7-9 and TRBJ1-5): DTGVSQNPRHKITKRGQNVTFRCDPISEHNRLYWYRQTLGQGPEFLTYFQNEAQLEKSRLLSDRFSAERPKGSFSTLEIQRTEQGDSAMYLCASSLETGGYSGNQPQHFGDGTRLSIL.

This clonotype was seen repeatedly, ten times or more. The chain is built from TRBV11-3 and TRBJ1-1, with D possibly matching TRBD1 (5 bases). V was cut by 5 bases and J by 2 bases, with 18 bases left in between. CDR1 and CDR2 (germline): SGHNT, YENEEA. This CDR3 has 16 residues. The CDR3 nucleotides are TGTGCCAGCAGCCCCAGGCGACAGACCGATAACACTGAAGCTTTCTTT. It encodes CASSPRRQTDNTEAFF.

This clonotype was seen repeatedly, ten times or more. This chain connects TRBV5-1 to TRBJ2-2; no firm D call. The V gene's germline CDR1 is SGHRS and CDR2 YFSETQ. V was pared by 1 base and J by 7 bases, with 11 bases between. The CDR3 length is 14 residues. CDR3 sequence (DNA): TGCGCCAGCAGCTTGTCCTTGACAAACGGGGAGCTGTTTTTT. It yields the protein CASSLSLTNGELFF. The full variable domain, rest sourced from reference TRBV5-1 and TRBJ2-2, is KAGVTQTPRYLIKTRGQQVTLSCSPISGHRSVSWYQQTPGQGLQFLFEYFSETQRNKGNFPGRFSGRQFSNSRSEMNVSTLELGDSALYLCASSLSLTNGELFFGEGSRLTVL.

This clonotype occurred many times. V and J are TRBV6-1 and TRBJ1-5; the D is unclear. The V gene lost 10 bases and the J gene lost 4 bases, with 14 bases spanning the gap. The germline gives CDR1 MNHNS, CDR2 SASEGT. The CDR3 contains 13 residues. The CDR3 region has the DNA TGTGCCATGTCGAGCCGGGAGAATCAGCCCCAGCATTTT. This translates into CAMSSRENQPQHF.

This clonotype was detected ten times or more. The V gene is TRBV13, the J gene TRBJ2-3; 7 nucleotides agree with TRBD2. The CDR3 runs 19 residues. V lost 0 bases and J lost 3; bases outside the gene matches: 15. CDR1 is PRHDT, CDR2 FYEKMQ, per germline (reference sequence). The CDR3 bases are TGTGCCAGCAGCTTAGGTCGGGGGGAGGGCCGATCCGGAACAGATACGCAGTATTTT. Amino acids: CASSLGRGEGRSGTDTQYF.

Points on this clonotype: At one of its ends the junction is not consistent with the germline gene, which may arise from a read error. DNA for the CDR3: TGTGCCAGCAGCTACTACACGAACACTGAAGCTTTCTTT. Translated: CASSYYTNTEAFF. This chain uses TRBV6-5 with TRBJ1-1, with D hard to call. The CDR3 contains 13 residues. Germline values: CDR1 MNHEY, CDR2 SVGAGI.

This clonotype was picked up many times. J is TRBJ2-5 and V is TRBV6-2 or TRBV6-3; 7 bases map to TRBD2. The CDR3 totals 13 residues. Losses at the gene ends were 5 bases for V and 5 bases for J; bases not matched to a gene: 5. CDR1 is MNHEY and CDR2 is SVGEGT in the germline V gene. Here the CDR3 DNA reads TGTGCCAGCAGTCAGACCGGGAGGGAGACCCAGTACTTC. Amino acid sequence: CASSQTGRETQYF.

This clonotype was seen many times. The chain combines TRBV11-2 with TRBJ2-7, with 12 nucleotides matching TRBD2. The CDR3 spans 13 residues. J was trimmed by 8 bases and V by 4 bases; bases with no gene match: 3. CDR1 SGHAT and CDR2 FQNNGV come from the germline V gene. The CDR3 here is CASSSGLAGKQYF. The CDR3 bases are TGTGCCAGCAGCTCCGGACTAGCGGGAAAGCAGTACTTC.

This clonotype was seen many times. The V gene is TRBV28, the J gene TRBJ2-3; unclear D gene. V was shortened by 5 bases and J by 2 bases, with 11 bases between the two germline ends. CDR1 and CDR2 (germline): MDHEN, SYDVKM. The CDR3 loop spans 14 amino acids. CDR3 in DNA: TGTGCCAGCAGTACCGGTCCCAACACAGATACGCAGTATTTT. It yields the protein CASSTGPNTDTQYF.

This clonotype has a count of ten or more. The chain has TRBV7-9 and TRBJ1-5; tentatively, D is TRBD1 (5 bases). The CDR3 sequence is 14 residues long. Germline assignment: CDR1 SEHNR and CDR2 FQNEAQ (reference sequence). V lost 5 bases, J lost 7 bases, and 15 bases lay in between. The CDR3 DNA reads TGTGCCAGCAGCCCAGTGGGGGGTCGGCAGCCCCAGCATTTT. This translates into CASSPVGGRQPQHF. The full variable domain, rest sourced from reference TRBV7-9 and TRBJ1-5, is DTGVSQNPRHKITKRGQNVTFRCDPISEHNRLYWYRQTLGQGPEFLTYFQNEAQLEKSRLLSDRFSAERPKGSFSTLEIQRTEQGDSAMYLCASSPVGGRQPQHFGDGTRLSIL.

This clonotype was detected ten times or more. The genes are TRBV11-2 and TRBJ2-1; a possible D gene is TRBD1 (6 bases). Per germline, CDR1 SGHAT and CDR2 FQNNGV. The CDR3 length is 16 residues. The V and J ends lost 5 bases and 2 bases respectively, with 16 bases between them. The CDR3 coding sequence is TGTGCCAGCAGCGCGTCGACAGGACTTGCCTACAATGAGCAGTTCTTC. Its translation: CASSASTGLAYNEQFF.

This clonotype occurred many times. The chain employs TRBV28 and TRBJ1-2; 7 bases fit TRBD1. CDR3 size: 14 residues. V shed 5 bases, J shed 4 bases, and the junction held 7 bases outside the gene matches. CDR1 is MDHEN and CDR2 is SYDVKM in the germline V gene. This chain's CDR3 is CASSLRGSAYGYTF. The CDR3 bases are TGTGCCAGCAGTCTCAGGGGGAGCGCCTATGGCTACACCTTC.

This clonotype was observed at least ten times. The chain combines TRBV5-1 with TRBJ2-1, with TRBD2 identical over 7 bases. The CDR3 covers 15 residues. V gave up 0 bases and J gave up 6 bases; unmatched junction bases: 6. The germline gives CDR1 SGHRS, CDR2 YFSETQ. The CDR3 bases are TGCGCCAGCAGCTTGGTGGCGGGAGATGCCAATGAGCAGTTCTTC. It yields the protein CASSLVAGDANEQFF.

This clonotype has a count of ten or more. The genes are TRBV28 and TRBJ2-7; TRBD2 matches 7 bases. In germline, CDR1 is MDHEN, CDR2 SYDVKM. The V gene end was trimmed by 5 bases and the J gene end by 3 bases; junction bases not matched to a gene: 10. CDR3 length: 15 residues. The CDR3 loop is CASSLLGGGVYEQYF. The CDR3 DNA sequence: TGTGCCAGCAGTCTTCTCGGGGGAGGGGTCTACGAGCAGTACTTC.

The CDR3 sequence: CSVEDPGQGLTGELFF. DNA of the CDR3: TGCAGCGTTGAAGATCCGGGACAGGGCTTGACCGGGGAGCTGTTTTTT. The chain employs TRBV29-1 and TRBJ2-2; 9 bases align to TRBD1. Germline assignment: CDR1 SQVTM and CDR2 ANQGSEA. The CDR3 has 16 residues. V lost 0 bases to trimming and J lost 5 bases; unmatched junction nucleotides: 7.

Only one count was recorded for this clonotype. The V and J genes are TRBV12-3 or TRBV12-4 and TRBJ2-3; 7 nucleotides agree with TRBD2. V lost 5 bases, J lost 4 bases, and 12 bases stayed unmatched. This CDR3 contains 16 residues. The CDR3, as DNA: TGTGCCAGCAGTGTCCAAGCGGGATCGCGTGCAGATACGCAGTATTTT. Translating gives CASSVQAGSRADTQYF.

This clonotype was recorded at least ten times. This chain connects TRBV5-1 to TRBJ2-6; 7 bases fit TRBD1. This CDR3 has 17 amino acids. Germline assignment: CDR1 SGHRS and CDR2 YFSETQ. The V gene end was trimmed by 0 bases and the J gene end by 4 bases; junction bases not matched to a gene: 7. CDR3 loop: CASSLDRGMFGANVLTF. In nucleotides, the CDR3 is TGCGCCAGCAGCTTGGACAGGGGCATGTTCGGGGCCAACGTCCTGACTTTC.

There are many counts of this clonotype. This rearrangement joins TRBV12-3 or TRBV12-4 to TRBJ1-2; unclear D gene. The CDR3 covers 13 residues. V gave up 2 bases and J gave up 4 bases, with 8 bases separating them. DNA of the CDR3: TGTGCCAGCAGTTTATCCGAACCCTATGGCTACACCTTC. Residues: CASSLSEPYGYTF.

This clonotype has at least ten counts. The chain combines TRBV5-1 with TRBJ1-1; no definite D call. The V end was cut by 1 base, the J end by 5 bases, with 12 bases between. The CDR3 covers 14 residues. In germline, CDR1 is SGHRS, CDR2 YFSETQ. The CDR3 protein is CASSLSGAGTEAFF. Here the CDR3 DNA reads TGCGCCAGCAGCTTGTCTGGTGCGGGGACTGAAGCTTTCTTT.

This clonotype was seen many times. The chain has TRBV11-2 and TRBJ2-2; unclear D gene. V was shortened by 5 bases and J by 4 bases, with 8 bases between the two germline ends. The CDR3 extends over 13 amino acids. In germline, CDR1 is SGHAT, CDR2 FQNNGV. In DNA, the CDR3 is TGTGCCAGCAGCCCTCTGCTCACCGGGGAGCTGTTTTTT. Its protein product is CASSPLLTGELFF.

Many counts were recorded for this clonotype. This sequence joins TRBV7-9 and TRBJ2-3, with TRBD2 matching over 11 bases. The ends lost 3 bases at V and 5 bases at J; junction bases unmatched: 1. This CDR3 has 14 residues. The germline CDR1 and CDR2 sequences are SEHNR and FQNEAQ (reference sequence). The CDR3 DNA reads TGTGCCAGCAGCTTTAGCGGGAGGGGAGATACGCAGTATTTT. The encoded protein is CASSFSGRGDTQYF. Based on the CDR3 plus reference TRBV7-9 and TRBJ2-3, the full variable domain is DTGVSQNPRHKITKRGQNVTFRCDPISEHNRLYWYRQTLGQGPEFLTYFQNEAQLEKSRLLSDRFSAERPKGSFSTLEIQRTEQGDSAMYLCASSFSGRGDTQYFGPGTRLTVL.

This clonotype came up once. A read error may be the cause here, since a much bigger clone is one base away. The rearrangement links TRBV7-7 to TRBJ2-5, with 10 bases matching TRBD2. The CDR3 runs 18 residues. Germline CDR1 SSHAT, CDR2 FNYEAQ (reference sequence). CDR3 in DNA: TGTGCTAGCAGCGACGACTTTGGAGCGGGAGGGCCCCAAGAGACCCATTACTTC. Translated, it gives CASSDDFGAGGPQETHYF.

Many counts were recorded for this clonotype. The chain has TRBV11-2 and TRBJ2-3; 12 nucleotides match TRBD2. The CDR3 is 19 residues long. V shed 5 bases, J shed 1 base, and the junction held 13 bases outside the gene matches. The germline gives CDR1 SGHAT, CDR2 FQNNGV. The CDR3 loop reads CASSIRLAGVDGGTDTQYF. In nucleotides, the CDR3 is TGTGCCAGCAGCATAAGACTAGCGGGAGTGGATGGGGGCACAGATACGCAGTATTTT.

This clonotype was recorded at least ten times. The rearrangement links TRBV3-1 to TRBJ2-3, with D maybe TRBD2 (5 bases). This CDR3 spans 17 amino acids. With 0 bases removed from V and 6 bases from J, the gap between germline ends came to 19 bases. The V gene's germline CDR1 is LGHDT and CDR2 YNNKEL (reference sequence). CDR3 bases: TGTGCCAGCAGCCAAGATTGGGCATCCACGGTAGCGGATACGCAGTATTTT. This translates into CASSQDWASTVADTQYF.